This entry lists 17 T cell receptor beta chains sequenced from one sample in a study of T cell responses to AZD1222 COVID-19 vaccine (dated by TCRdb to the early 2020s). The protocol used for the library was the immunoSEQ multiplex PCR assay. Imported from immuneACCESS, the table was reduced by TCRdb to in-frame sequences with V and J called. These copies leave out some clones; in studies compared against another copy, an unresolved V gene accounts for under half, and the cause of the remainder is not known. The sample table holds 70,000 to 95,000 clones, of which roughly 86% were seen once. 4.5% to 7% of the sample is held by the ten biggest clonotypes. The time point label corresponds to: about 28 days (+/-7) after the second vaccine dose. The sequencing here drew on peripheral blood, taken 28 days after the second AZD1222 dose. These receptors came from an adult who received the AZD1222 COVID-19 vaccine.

This CDR3 is CASSLSSGSGENIQYF. Written as DNA, the CDR3 is TGCGCCAGCAGCTTGTCTAGCGGGAGTGGGGAAAACATTCAGTACTTC. The chain carries TRBV5-1 and TRBJ2-4; 10 bases are shared with TRBD2. V lost 1 base, J lost 5 bases, and 6 bases stayed unmatched. The CDR3 spans 16 residues. CDR1 and CDR2 from the germline V gene are SGHRS and YFSETQ.

The CDR3 DNA sequence: TGTGCCAGCAGCTTGGCCGGCGGGAACGAGCAGTACTTC. Translated, it gives CASSLAGGNEQYF. This chain links TRBV5-4 with TRBJ2-7; maybe TRBD2 (6 bases). The V gene's germline CDR1 is SGHNT and CDR2 YYREEE (reference sequence). V dropped 0 bases and J dropped 5 bases, with 9 bases sitting between them. This CDR3 has 13 residues.

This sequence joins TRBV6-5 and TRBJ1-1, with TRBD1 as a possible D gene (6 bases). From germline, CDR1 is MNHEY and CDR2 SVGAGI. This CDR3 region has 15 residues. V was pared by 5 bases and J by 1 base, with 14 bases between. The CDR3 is CASSPDRPENTEAFF. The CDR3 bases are TGTGCCAGCAGTCCAGACAGGCCCGAGAACACTGAAGCTTTCTTT.

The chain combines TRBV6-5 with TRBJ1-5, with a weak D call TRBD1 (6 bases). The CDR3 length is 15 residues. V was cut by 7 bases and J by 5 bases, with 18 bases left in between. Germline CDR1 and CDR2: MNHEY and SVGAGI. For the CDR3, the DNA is TGTGCCAGCACCGGGGGACCAGGGGAGTATCAGCCCCAGCATTTT. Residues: CASTGGPGEYQPQHF.

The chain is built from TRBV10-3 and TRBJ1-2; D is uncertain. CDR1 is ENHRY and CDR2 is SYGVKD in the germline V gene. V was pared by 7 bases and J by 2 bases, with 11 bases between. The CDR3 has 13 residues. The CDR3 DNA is TGTGCCATCACTGGAGGGATGAACTATGGCTACACCTTC. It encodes CAITGGMNYGYTF.

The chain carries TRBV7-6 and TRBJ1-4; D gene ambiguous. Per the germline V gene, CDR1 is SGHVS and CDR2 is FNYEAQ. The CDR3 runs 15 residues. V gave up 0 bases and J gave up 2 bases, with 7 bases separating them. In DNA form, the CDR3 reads TGTGCCAGCAGCTTAGCGCGCCCGACTAATGAAAAACTGTTTTTT. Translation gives CASSLARPTNEKLFF. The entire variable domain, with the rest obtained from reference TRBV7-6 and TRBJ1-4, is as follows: GAGVSQSPRYKVTKRGQDVALRCDPISGHVSLYWYRQALGQGPEFLTYFNYEAQQDKSGLPNDRFSAERPEGSISTLTIQRTEQRDSAMYRCASSLARPTNEKLFFGSGTQLSVL.

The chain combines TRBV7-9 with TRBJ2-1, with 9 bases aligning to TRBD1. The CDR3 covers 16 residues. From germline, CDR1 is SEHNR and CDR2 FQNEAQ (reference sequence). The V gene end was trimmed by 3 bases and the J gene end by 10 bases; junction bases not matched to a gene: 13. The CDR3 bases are TGTGCCAGCAGCTTTCCCCTGGGACAGGGCCCCCAGGAGCAGTTCTTC. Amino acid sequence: CASSFPLGQGPQEQFF.

The CDR3 sequence is CASSLRTSGRTDTQYF. CDR3 DNA: TGTGCCAGCAGCCTCCGGACTAGCGGCCGCACAGATACGCAGTATTTT. The rearrangement joins TRBV3-1 (or the pseudogene TRBV3-2) to TRBJ2-3; 10 nucleotides line up with TRBD2. The CDR3 runs to 16 residues. Per the germline V gene, CDR1 is LGHDT and CDR2 is YNNKEL (reference sequence). Trimming removed 4 bases from V and 1 base from J; junction bases left unmatched: 5.

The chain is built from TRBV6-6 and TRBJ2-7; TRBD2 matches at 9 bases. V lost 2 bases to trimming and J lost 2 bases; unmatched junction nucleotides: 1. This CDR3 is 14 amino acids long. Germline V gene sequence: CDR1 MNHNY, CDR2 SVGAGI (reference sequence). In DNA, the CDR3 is TGTGCCAGCAGTTACGCTAGCGGGACCTACGAGCAGTACTTC. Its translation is CASSYASGTYEQYF.

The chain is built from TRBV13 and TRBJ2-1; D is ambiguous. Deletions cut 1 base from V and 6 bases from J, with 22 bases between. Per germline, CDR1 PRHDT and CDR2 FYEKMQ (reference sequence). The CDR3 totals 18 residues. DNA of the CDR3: TGTGCCAGCAGCTTAGACCCCCAACTCTATAGGGTCAGCAATGAGCAGTTCTTC. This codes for CASSLDPQLYRVSNEQFF.

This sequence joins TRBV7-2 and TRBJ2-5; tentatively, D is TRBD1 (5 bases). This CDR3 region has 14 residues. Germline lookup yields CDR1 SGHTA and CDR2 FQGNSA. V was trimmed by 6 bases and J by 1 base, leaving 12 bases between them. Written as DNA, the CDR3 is TGTGCCAGCAGTCCGACGCAGGGCCAAGAGACCCAGTACTTC. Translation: CASSPTQGQETQYF.

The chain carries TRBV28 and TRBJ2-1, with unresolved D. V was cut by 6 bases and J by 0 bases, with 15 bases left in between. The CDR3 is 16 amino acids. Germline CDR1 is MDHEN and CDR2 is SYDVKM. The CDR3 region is CASSPHSPSSYNEQFF. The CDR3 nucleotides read TGTGCCAGCAGCCCCCACAGCCCCAGCTCCTACAATGAGCAGTTCTTC.

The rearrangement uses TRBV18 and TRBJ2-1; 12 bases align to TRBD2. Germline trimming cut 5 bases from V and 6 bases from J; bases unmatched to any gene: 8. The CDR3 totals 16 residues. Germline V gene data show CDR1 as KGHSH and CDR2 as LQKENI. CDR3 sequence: CASSKSPLAGGNEQFF. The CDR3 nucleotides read TGTGCCAGCTCAAAAAGTCCACTAGCGGGGGGCAATGAGCAGTTCTTC.

CDR3 sequence (DNA): TGTGCCTGGGTGGCCCCCGGGACAGCCTACGAGCAGTACTTC. This translates into CAWVAPGTAYEQYF. The gene calls are TRBV30 and TRBJ2-7, with 7 bases identical to TRBD1. Unmatched junction bases numbered 9, after V lost 5 bases and J lost 2 bases. The CDR3 totals 14 residues. The germline V gene has CDR1 GTSNPN and CDR2 SVGIG (reference sequence).

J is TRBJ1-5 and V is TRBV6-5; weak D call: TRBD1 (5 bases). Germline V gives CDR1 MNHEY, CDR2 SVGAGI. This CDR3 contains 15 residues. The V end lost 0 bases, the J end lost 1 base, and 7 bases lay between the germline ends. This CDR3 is CASSYSRDSNQPQHF. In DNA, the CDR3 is TGTGCCAGCAGTTACTCGCGGGACAGCAATCAGCCCCAGCATTTT.

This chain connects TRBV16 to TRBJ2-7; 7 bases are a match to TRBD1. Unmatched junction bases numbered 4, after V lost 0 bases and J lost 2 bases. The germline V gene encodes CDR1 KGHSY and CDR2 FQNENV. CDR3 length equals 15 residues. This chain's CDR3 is CASSQSPGTAYEQYF. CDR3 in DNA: TGTGCCAGCAGCCAATCCCCGGGGACAGCCTACGAGCAGTACTTC.

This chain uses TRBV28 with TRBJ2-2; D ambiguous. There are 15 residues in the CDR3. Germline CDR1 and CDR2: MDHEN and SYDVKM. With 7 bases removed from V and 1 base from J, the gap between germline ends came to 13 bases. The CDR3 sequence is CASTGTTRNTGELFF. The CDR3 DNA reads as TGTGCCAGCACAGGAACTACCCGGAACACCGGGGAGCTGTTTTTT.